This T cell receptor (beta chain) was identified during a study of T cell responses to AZD1222 COVID-19 vaccine. Broader study findings: Mapped onto spike, vaccine-associated CD4 TCRs spanned it and were dominant at 160-218 and 743-854.

Remarks on this clone: The antigen is not known.

The protocol was immunoSEQ multiplex PCR, while the TCRdb copy is restricted to in-frame clones and leaves out a portion. The data contain about 84,000 clones, around 88% of them singletons. V shed 0 bases and J shed 5 bases, with 10 bases lying between them. Germline CDR1 reads ENHRY; CDR2 reads SYGVKD. The CDR3 has 14 amino acids. Sequencing was performed on peripheral blood, taken 28 days after the second AZD1222 dose. The gene calls are TRBV10-3 and TRBJ1-2, with no clear D. This sequence was found in an adult who received the AZD1222 COVID-19 vaccine. Here the CDR3 reads CAISESLLGYGYTF. As DNA, the CDR3 is TGTGCCATCAGTGAGTCGCTGTTGGGGTATGGCTACACCTTC.